One sample yielded the 9 T cell receptor beta chains listed below, sequenced in a study of blood T cell repertoires in COVID-19. Method: immunoSEQ multiplex PCR; TCRdb's copy keeps in-frame clones and lacks some. The data contain some 130,000 clones, roughly 90% of them singletons. Material for sequencing was peripheral blood. These receptors came from a man aged 50 to 60 with active or convalescent COVID-19.

The V call is TRBV28, the J call TRBJ2-3; tentative D call: TRBD2 (5 bases). Germline CDR1 is MDHEN and CDR2 is SYDVKM. This CDR3 has 15 residues. V was trimmed by 3 bases and J by 0 bases, leaving 10 bases between them. CDR3 in amino acids: CASSLFGGSTDTQYF. The CDR3 DNA reads as TGTGCCAGCAGTTTGTTTGGCGGGAGCACAGATACGCAGTATTTT.

The chain joins TRBV28 to TRBJ1-1; no clear D gene. Germline V CDR1 and CDR2: MDHEN, SYDVKM. V gave up 6 bases and J gave up 1 base, with 9 bases separating them. The CDR3 is 13 residues long. The CDR3 nucleotides read TGTGCCAGCAGACCTGCCGGGAACACTGAAGCTTTCTTT. This codes for CASRPAGNTEAFF.

The chain employs TRBV5-1 and TRBJ2-2; 13 bases align to TRBD2. V gave up 7 bases and J gave up 4 bases; unmatched junction bases: 7. The germline V gene encodes CDR1 SGHRS and CDR2 YFSETQ. The CDR3 extends over 16 amino acids. The CDR3 here is CASRTSGSPGTGELFF. For the CDR3, the DNA is TGCGCCAGCCGGACTAGCGGGAGTCCCGGCACCGGGGAGCTGTTTTTT.

The chain combines TRBV5-1 with TRBJ2-7; D may be TRBD1 (6 bases). With 5 bases removed from V and 1 base from J, the gap between germline ends came to 19 bases. The CDR3 loop spans 16 amino acids. Germline V lookup: CDR1 SGHRS, CDR2 YFSETQ. CDR3 in amino acids: CASSPGHPGVSYEQYF. In nucleotides, the CDR3 is TGCGCCAGCAGTCCGGGACACCCTGGAGTATCCTACGAGCAGTACTTC.

This clone came up a few times. This chain joins TRBV24-1 and TRBJ1-6; D remains ambiguous. The ends were cut back, 3 bases at V and 10 bases at J, with 9 bases in the middle. The CDR3 has 13 residues. Looked up from germline, CDR1 is KGHDR and CDR2 is SFDVKD. CDR3 protein: CATSDGGRSPLHF. The CDR3 DNA follows: TGTGCCACCAGTGATGGAGGACGGTCACCCCTCCACTTT.

V usage is TRBV4-1 and J usage is TRBJ2-1, with 11 bases identical to TRBD2. CDR3 length: 19 residues. Per germline, CDR1 MGHRA and CDR2 YSYEKL. V dropped 1 base and J dropped 8; count of bases not matched to a gene: 16. The CDR3 nucleotides are TGCGCCAGCAGCCAAGTCGCCGGCGGACTAGCGGGTGGAGTCTATGAGCAGTTCTTC. Its translation: CASSQVAGGLAGGVYEQFF.

The V gene is TRBV7-2, the J gene TRBJ1-6; maybe TRBD1 (5 bases). Deletions cut 5 bases from V and 9 bases from J, with 17 bases between. The germline V gene encodes CDR1 SGHTA and CDR2 FQGNSA. There are 15 residues in the CDR3. The CDR3 nucleotides are TGTGCCAGCAGCCCGCGGGAGGGAGACAGTTCACCCCTCCACTTT. Translated, it gives CASSPREGDSSPLHF. Variable domain in full (rest from reference TRBV7-2 and TRBJ1-6): GAGVSQSPSNKVTEKGKDVELRCDPISGHTALYWYRQSLGQGLEFLIYFQGNSAPDKSGLPSDRFSAERTGGSVSTLTIQRTQQEDSAVYLCASSPREGDSSPLHFGNGTRLTVT.

The chain combines TRBV19 with TRBJ2-7, with no clear D. The CDR3 has 13 amino acids. Germline-derived CDR1 and CDR2 are LNHDA and SQIVND (reference sequence). V was clipped by 11 bases and J by 0 bases, with 14 bases between them. The CDR3 DNA sequence: TGTGCCTCCTGTGGGCATAACTCCTACGAGCAGTACTTC. This encodes CASCGHNSYEQYF.

V is TRBV6-6 and J is TRBJ1-5; D remains ambiguous. V shed 5 bases and J shed 4 bases, with 15 bases lying between them. Germline CDR1 reads MNHNY; CDR2 reads SVGAGI (reference sequence). The CDR3 contains 15 residues. CDR3 in amino acids: CASSPLDFVNQPQHF. In DNA, the CDR3 is TGTGCCAGCAGTCCGTTGGACTTCGTAAATCAGCCCCAGCATTTT.